This T cell receptor beta chain was sequenced during a study of T cell changes during pregnancy in multiple sclerosis (dated by TCRdb to about 2019). Context from the whole study: The study looked at changes in the T cell repertoire across pregnancy in women with multiple sclerosis.

Turning to this clone: This clone's antigen is unknown. Base-call qualities are not available, and no considerably larger clone is one nucleotide away.

The CDR3 numbers 15 residues from cysteine through phenylalanine. The entry retains the CDR3 DNA only, 45 bases that are in frame from base 1. The germline V and J ends show losses of 4 bases and 5 bases respectively, and no gene match explains 4 bases of the junction. As encoded in the germline V gene, CDR1 is SGHRS while CDR2 is YFSETQ. The library was generated by the immunoSEQ multiplex PCR assay. TCRdb took over this immuneACCESS table, retaining in-frame rearrangements with V and J assigned. Such tables are incomplete; in checked studies, under half of the missing clones stem from an unresolved V gene, and the remainder is unexplained. Within this sample are some 70,000 clones, with less than 95% of them counted one time only. 0.65% to 1% of the sample is in the top ten clones.

The starting material was peripheral blood, obtained in the second trimester of pregnancy. The source of this sequence is a female donor with multiple sclerosis, enrolled in a pregnancy study. The sequence joins TRBV5-1 to TRBJ2-1; TRBD2 lines up with 12 middle nucleotides. The DNA sequence is TGCGCCAGCAGCACACTAGCGGGGGGTCACAATGAGCAGTTCTTC. This translates into CASSTLAGGHNEQFF.